The TCR beta chain described here comes from a study of blood T cell repertoires in COVID-19. Study at large: The United States, Italy and Spain supplied acute and convalescent COVID-19 samples.

Per germline, CDR1 MNHEY and CDR2 SVGAGI. The CDR3 covers 14 residues. V was shortened by 4 bases and J by 1 base, with 10 bases between the two germline ends. Profiled with immunoSEQ multiplex PCR; TCRdb holds only in-frame clones, not every one. In the table there are more than 300,000 clones, more than 75% of which are singletons. This clone was counted only a few times. Sequencing was done on a sample of PBMCs or T cells enriched from blood (not recorded which). The TCR was taken from a woman younger than 35 who had recovered from COVID-19. The genes are TRBV6-5 and TRBJ1-1; D is possibly TRBD1 (6 bases). DNA of the CDR3: TGTGCCAGCAGTTCAGGGGAATGGAACACTGAAGCTTTCTTT. Translating gives CASSSGEWNTEAFF.